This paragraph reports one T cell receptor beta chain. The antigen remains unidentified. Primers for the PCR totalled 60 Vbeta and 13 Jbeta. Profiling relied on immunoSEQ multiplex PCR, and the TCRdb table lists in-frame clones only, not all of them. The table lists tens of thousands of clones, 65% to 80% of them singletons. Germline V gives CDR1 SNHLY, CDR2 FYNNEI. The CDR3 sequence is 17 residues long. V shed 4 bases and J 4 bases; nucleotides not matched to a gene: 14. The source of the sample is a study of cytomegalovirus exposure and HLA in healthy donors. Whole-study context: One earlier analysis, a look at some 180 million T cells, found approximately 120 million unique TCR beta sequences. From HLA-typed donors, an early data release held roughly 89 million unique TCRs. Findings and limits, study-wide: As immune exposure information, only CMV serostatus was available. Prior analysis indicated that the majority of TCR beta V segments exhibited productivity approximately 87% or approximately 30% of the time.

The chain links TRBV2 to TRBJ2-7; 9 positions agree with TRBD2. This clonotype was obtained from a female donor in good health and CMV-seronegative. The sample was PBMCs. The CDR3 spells CASSGGLGGRGVYEQYF. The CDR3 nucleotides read TGTGCCAGCAGTGGAGGGCTCGGCGGGAGGGGAGTTTACGAGCAGTACTTC.